One and the same sample provided the 14 T cell receptor beta chains below, sequenced in a study of identical twins. TCRdb re-derived calls from the 5' RACE reads in MiXCR, one entry per CDR3 protein. Among 700,000 or so distinct CDR3 sequences, less than 25% were seen once, and the ten largest hold 4.3%. This same sample was also part of a study on T cells expressing NK-cell markers.

Sequencing was carried out using PBMCs. These receptors were taken from a woman between 18 and 29 years old in good health.

In this sample, this clonotype turned up once. The V gene is TRBV6-2 or TRBV6-3, the J gene TRBJ2-3; weak D call: TRBD1 (6 bases). V lost 6 bases and J lost 5, with 21 bases in between. This CDR3 has 16 amino acids. Germline V gene lookup returns CDR1 MNHEY and CDR2 SVGEGT. The CDR3 coding sequence is TGTGCCAGCAGCATCGAAGCGTCAGGGGCGAGAGATACGCAGTATTTT. As protein: CASSIEASGARDTQYF.

V gene TRBV7-2 combines with J gene TRBJ2-1; a possible D gene is TRBD2 (5 bases). V was cut by 4 bases and J by 4 bases, with 14 bases left in between. CDR1 SGHTA and CDR2 FQGNSA come from the germline V gene. The CDR3 consists of 15 residues. Here the CDR3 DNA reads TGTGCCAGCAGCTGGGCCACGTCGGGGTACAATGAGCAGTTCTTC. Its translation is CASSWATSGYNEQFF. Using reference TRBV7-2 and TRBJ2-1 for the parts outside the CDR3, the full variable domain is GAGVSQSPSNKVTEKGKDVELRCDPISGHTALYWYRQSLGQGLEFLIYFQGNSAPDKSGLPSDRFSAERTGGSVSTLTIQRTQQEDSAVYLCASSWATSGYNEQFFGPGTRLTVL.

The sample holds many counts of this clonotype. The chain has TRBV3-1 and TRBJ2-1, with 10 bases matching TRBD2. The CDR3 has 17 residues. V was pared by 0 bases and J by 3 bases, with 5 bases of the junction left unmatched. CDR1 is LGHDT, CDR2 YNNKEL, per germline (reference sequence). The CDR3 here is CASSQDLAGEYYNEQFF. The CDR3 bases are TGTGCCAGCAGCCAAGATCTAGCGGGAGAGTACTACAATGAGCAGTTCTTC.

CDR3: CASSGTGAVYGYTF. The CDR3 DNA sequence: TGTGCCAGCAGCGGAACAGGGGCTGTCTATGGCTACACCTTC. The V and J genes are TRBV7-9 and TRBJ1-2, with TRBD1 matching over 7 bases. The CDR3 is made up of 14 amino acids. Trimming took 5 bases from V and 4 from J; bases not matched to a gene: 7. The germline V gene has CDR1 SEHNR and CDR2 FQNEAQ (reference sequence). Variable domain in full (rest from reference TRBV7-9 and TRBJ1-2): DTGVSQNPRHKITKRGQNVTFRCDPISEHNRLYWYRQTLGQGPEFLTYFQNEAQLEKSRLLSDRFSAERPKGSFSTLEIQRTEQGDSAMYLCASSGTGAVYGYTFGSGTRLTVV.

The CDR3 bases are TGTGCCAGCAGCCTCCCCACGGGGGGGAGGAGTGAGCAGTTCTTC. This codes for CASSLPTGGRSEQFF. The chain couples TRBV12-3 or TRBV12-4 to TRBJ2-1; 8 bases agree with TRBD2. CDR3 length equals 15 residues. V trimming: 6 bases; J trimming: 9 bases; junction bases outside the gene matches: 13.

The rearrangement links TRBV6-1 to TRBJ2-1, with 9 nucleotides matching TRBD2. Germline V gives CDR1 MNHNS, CDR2 SASEGT. Losses at the gene ends were 6 bases for V and 4 bases for J; bases not matched to a gene: 7. This CDR3 is 15 amino acids long. The CDR3 DNA follows: TGTGCCAGCAGGTTTGCGGGGGGGGAGTACAATGAGCAGTTCTTC. Translated, it gives CASRFAGGEYNEQFF.

The chain is built from TRBV5-1 and TRBJ1-2; D not certain. Germline V gene lookup returns CDR1 SGHRS and CDR2 YFSETQ. The ends were cut back, 0 bases at V and 8 bases at J, with 8 bases in the middle. The CDR3 totals 12 residues. CDR3 bases: TGCGCCAGCAGCTTGGGGGCGGAAGGCTACACCTTC. This translates into CASSLGAEGYTF.

V usage is TRBV7-9 and J usage is TRBJ2-1; 7 nucleotides line up with TRBD2. The trim removed 4 bases at V and 1 base at J, leaving 4 bases unmatched. The V gene's germline CDR1 is SEHNR and CDR2 FQNEAQ (reference sequence). The CDR3 consists of 15 residues. The CDR3 DNA follows: TGTGCCAGCAGCTCGACTAGCAGGTCCTACAATGAGCAGTTCTTC. This encodes CASSSTSRSYNEQFF.

The V call is TRBV7-2, the J call TRBJ1-5; no firm D call. The CDR3 length is 11 residues. V was cut by 0 bases and J by 14 bases, with 8 bases left in between. Germline values: CDR1 SGHTA, CDR2 FQGNSA. The CDR3 protein is CASSLAGRKHF. The CDR3 coding sequence is TGTGCCAGCAGCTTAGCTGGACGGAAGCATTTT.

The chain uses TRBV11-3 and TRBJ1-2; 8 nucleotides agree with TRBD1. The CDR3 is made up of 16 amino acids. The germline gives CDR1 SGHNT, CDR2 YENEEA. The junction had 10 bases not matched to a gene; V was cut back by 0 bases and J by 7 bases. The CDR3 DNA follows: TGTGCCAGCAGCTTAGATTCCCGCGGGACAGGCTCTGGCTACACCTTC. Its translation: CASSLDSRGTGSGYTF. Looking up the rest from reference TRBV11-3 and TRBJ1-2 gives the full variable domain: EAGVVQSPRYKIIEKKQPVAFWCNPISGHNTLYWYLQNLGQGPELLIRYENEEAVDDSQLPKDRFSAERLKGVDSTLKIQPAELGDSAVYLCASSLDSRGTGSGYTFGSGTRLTVV.

The rearrangement links TRBV7-3 to TRBJ2-1; D could derive from TRBD1 or TRBD2 (5 bases each). CDR1 SGHTA and CDR2 FQGTGA come from the germline V gene. CDR3 length equals 15 residues. The V gene lost 4 bases and the J gene lost 4 bases, with 14 bases spanning the gap. DNA of the CDR3: TGTGCCAGCAGCTCCCGCCGGGGCACTTACAATGAGCAGTTCTTC. The encoded protein is CASSSRRGTYNEQFF.

This clonotype was counted once. V is TRBV5-1 and J is TRBJ2-3; D is undetermined. The germline gives CDR1 SGHRS, CDR2 YFSETQ. There are 12 residues in the CDR3. V was clipped by 2 bases and J by 7 bases, with 8 bases between them. The CDR3 loop reads CASSFSGHTQYF. CDR3 sequence (DNA): TGCGCCAGCAGCTTTAGTGGGCATACGCAGTATTTT. Combining the CDR3 with reference TRBV5-1 and TRBJ2-3 gives the whole variable domain KAGVTQTPRYLIKTRGQQVTLSCSPISGHRSVSWYQQTPGQGLQFLFEYFSETQRNKGNFPGRFSGRQFSNSRSEMNVSTLELGDSALYLCASSFSGHTQYFGPGTRLTVL.

This sequence joins TRBV27 and TRBJ1-1; D remains unclear. This CDR3 is built from 13 residues. V gave up 7 bases and J gave up 3 bases, with 12 bases separating them. Germline lookup yields CDR1 MNHEY and CDR2 SMNVEV (reference sequence). The CDR3 DNA follows: TGTGCCAGCACCACCGTGGGTGACACTGAAGCTTTCTTT. Its protein product is CASTTVGDTEAFF.

The gene calls are TRBV5-5 and TRBJ2-7, with D maybe TRBD2 (7 bases). The CDR3 covers 15 residues. The V gene lost 1 base and the J gene lost 1 base, with 12 bases spanning the gap. CDR1 and CDR2 from the germline V gene are SGHKS and YYEKEE (reference sequence). CDR3 loop: CASSLYGGQSYEQYF. CDR3 nucleotide sequence: TGTGCCAGCAGCTTGTACGGGGGGCAATCCTACGAGCAGTACTTC.